This is a list of T cell receptor beta chains from one sample in a study of CD8+CD57+ T cells in acquired aplastic anemia. TCRdb ran MiXCR on the reads and lists one entry per CDR3 protein. The table shows over 250,000 distinct CDR3 sequences, with roughly 53% occurring only once. Sequencing used sorted CD4+, CD8+, or CD8+CD57+ T cells (not recorded which) from PBMCs. These receptors all stem from a human donor with aplastic anemia. Each CDR3 is given with its conserved first and last residue. A D gene is named only where the DNA matches it firmly. Clone size, where shown, is once, few, many, or a class for clones that have expanded.

>TRBV19|-|TRBD2|TRBJ2-3
TGTGCCAGTAGTGAGGAAGGACTAGCGGGAGGGACTAGCACAGATACGCAGTATTTT
CASSEEGLAGGTSTDTQYF
>TRBV4-2|-|-|TRBJ1-5
TGTGCCAGCAGCCAAGACGCGGGGTACAGCAATCAGCCCCAGCATTTT
CASSQDAGYSNQPQHF
>TRBV5-1|many|TRBD1|TRBJ1-1
TGCGCCAGCAGCCTCGATACGGGGACAGGGGGCACTGAAGCTTTCTTT
CASSLDTGTGGTEAFF
>TRBV3-1|many|TRBD2|TRBJ2-7
TGTGCCAGCAGTACTAGCGGGGGTGCCTACGAGCAGTACTTC
CASSTSGGAYEQYF
>TRBV20-1|-|-|TRBJ1-5
TGCAGTGCTTCAGCGACCCATCAGCCCCAGCATTTT
CSASATHQPQHF
>TRBV12-3/TRBV12-4|-|-|TRBJ1-2
TGTGCCAGCAGCCGACAGCCAATTAACTATGGCTACACCTTC
CASSRQPINYGYTF
>TRBV9|many|-|TRBJ1-1
TGTGCCAGCAGCGCTATTAACACTGAAGCTTTCTTT
CASSAINTEAFF
>TRBV10-1|few|-|TRBJ2-1
TGCGCCAGCAGTGAGTCAGTACAGGGGGGGGACAATGAGCAGTTCTTC
CASSESVQGGDNEQFF
>TRBV15|-|-|TRBJ1-2
TGTGCCACCAGCAGTTCCTTCCCCCGGACAGACTATGGCTACACCTTC
CATSSSFPRTDYGYTF
>TRBV6-2/TRBV6-3|-|TRBD1|TRBJ2-2
TGTGCCAGCAGTTACCTCGGACAGGGTGACGGGGAGCTGTTTTTT
CASSYLGQGDGELFF
>TRBV20-1|-|-|TRBJ2-3
TGCAGTGCCTTAGAACCCGGCACAGATACGCAGTATTTT
CSALEPGTDTQYF
>TRBV6-4|few|-|TRBJ2-1
TGTGCCAGCAGGAGCGGCGTAAACAATGAGCAGTTCTTC
CASRSGVNNEQFF
>TRBV7-9|once|-|TRBJ2-5
TGTGCCAGCAGCTTAGGAGAGGGACTCTTGGGGTCTGAGACCCAGTACTTC
CASSLGEGLLGSETQYF
>TRBV20-1|many|TRBD2|TRBJ2-3
TGCAGTGCTAAGCGCGGAGCGGGGGGGCTAGATACGCAGTATTTT
CSAKRGAGGLDTQYF
>TRBV5-1|many|TRBD2|TRBJ2-5
TGCGCCAGCAGCCGGACTAGCGGGGGGGAAGAGACCCAGTACTTC
CASSRTSGGEETQYF
>TRBV12-3/TRBV12-4|many|-|TRBJ2-5
TGTGCCAGCAGTTTCGGGGAGGCAGGAGAGACCCAGTACTTC
CASSFGEAGETQYF
>TRBV9|-|-|TRBJ2-6
TGTGCCAGCACTCTGGCAGGGTCTGGGGCCAACGTCCTGACTTTC
CASTLAGSGANVLTF
>TRBV5-8|-|TRBD2|TRBJ2-7
TGTGCCAGCAGCCGGGGGGGGGGCAGGGTGCGATCCTACGAGCAGTACTTC
CASSRGGGRVRSYEQYF
>TRBV20-1|many|TRBD2|TRBJ2-7
TGCAGTGCTAGAGAGGGTAGCGGGAGTGGCAACGAGCAGTACTTC
CSAREGSGSGNEQYF
>TRBV5-8|many|-|TRBJ1-2
TGTGCCAGCAGCTTGGGCGGGAGAGCGCGATATGGCTACACCTTC
CASSLGGRARYGYTF
>TRBV7-2|-|-|TRBJ1-4
TGTGCCAGCAGCTTATTGATGGATGAAAAACTGTTTTTT
CASSLLMDEKLFF
>TRBV5-6|many|TRBD2|TRBJ2-5
TGTGCCAGCAGCTTGTTGGCTAGCGGGAGTTGGAGAGAGACCCAGTACTTC
CASSLLASGSWRETQYF
>TRBV20-1|-|TRBD2|TRBJ2-7
TGCAGTGCCCCTGGACTAGCGGGAAGAGGGCAGTACTTC
CSAPGLAGRGQYF
>TRBV19|once|TRBD2|TRBJ2-6
TGTGCCAGTAACCCAAGACTAGCCGGGGCCAACGTCCTGACTTTC
CASNPRLAGANVLTF
>TRBV9|-|-|TRBJ2-3
TGTGCCAGCAGCGTAGGAGGACCGACAGATACGCAGTATTTT
CASSVGGPTDTQYF
>TRBV2|many|-|TRBJ2-7
TGTGCCAGCAGTGAATATAGCGGCTCCTACGAGCAGTACTTC
CASSEYSGSYEQYF
>TRBV5-6|once|TRBD1|TRBJ2-3
TGTGCCAGCAGCTTTCAGGGGGCGCGAGATACGCAGTATTTT
CASSFQGARDTQYF
>TRBV7-6|-|-|TRBJ2-5
TGTGCCAGCAGCTTAGGCGCTAGCATAGTCCAAGAGACCCAGTACTTC
CASSLGASIVQETQYF
>TRBV2|-|-|TRBJ2-4
TGTGCCAGCAGTGAGCTTATCAGGGTAGCCAAAAACATTCAGTACTTC
CASSELIRVAKNIQYF
>TRBV19|-|TRBD1|TRBJ1-5
TGTGCCAGTAGTGTTCTCCCGGGACAGGGTTTCCAGCCCCAGCATTTT
CASSVLPGQGFQPQHF
>TRBV20-1|-|TRBD1|TRBJ2-6
TGCAGTGCTAGAGTTTTACAGGGGGCGGGGGCCAACGTCCTGACTTTC
CSARVLQGAGANVLTF
>TRBV5-1|-|-|TRBJ1-2
TGCGCCAGCAGCCCTAATCAGAACTATGGCTACACCTTC
CASSPNQNYGYTF
>TRBV2|few|-|TRBJ2-7
TGTGCCAGCAGTGAAGCGGACGTCTACGAGCAGTACTTC
CASSEADVYEQYF
>TRBV27|-|TRBD1|TRBJ2-7
TGTGCCAGTCGGGGACAGTACGGCGAGCAGTACTTC
CASRGQYGEQYF
>TRBV5-1|many|-|TRBJ1-2
TGCGCCAGCAGCTCGAGCAGTTCTTACTATGGCTACACCTTC
CASSSSSSYYGYTF
>TRBV19|once|TRBD1|TRBJ2-5
TGTGCCAGTAGTATGGACAGGCCTGACGAGGCCCAGTACTTC
CASSMDRPDEAQYF
>TRBV7-8|-|-|TRBJ1-1
TGTGCCAGCAGCTTAGTCGGGGCGAACGCTGAGGCTTTCTTT
CASSLVGANAEAFF
>TRBV2|-|-|TRBJ1-4
TGTGCCAGCAGACGGGACATGAATGAAAAACTGTTTTTT
CASRRDMNEKLFF
>TRBV20-1|once|-|TRBJ1-5
TGCAGTGCTATGAGTAGGAATCAGCCCCAGCATTTT
CSAMSRNQPQHF
>TRBV14|-|-|TRBJ1-5
TGTGCCAGCAGCTTCACCGCGAAACAGCCCCAGCATTTT
CASSFTAKQPQHF
>TRBV7-8|few|-|TRBJ2-3
TGTGCCAGCAGCTTAGGTACGACAGATACGCAGTATTTT
CASSLGTTDTQYF
>TRBV20-1|many|-|TRBJ1-3
TGCAGTGCTAGCGCCGCGGGAGGTGGAAACACCATATATTTT
CSASAAGGGNTIYF
>TRBV29-1|-|-|TRBJ2-7
TGCAGCGTTGACAGAGACGGGGTGTACAATGAGCAGTACTTC
CSVDRDGVYNEQYF
>TRBV15|few|TRBD2|TRBJ2-2
TGTGCCACCAGCAGAGACCGGGGGGGCATCGGGGAGCTGTTTTTT
CATSRDRGGIGELFF
>TRBV20-1|-|-|TRBJ1-2
TGCAGTGCTAGTCGGGGGTCGGAGGGCTACACCTTC
CSASRGSEGYTF
>TRBV2|many|TRBD1|TRBJ2-1
TGTGCCAGCAGTGGCAGGACAGGCCACAATGAGCAGTTCTTC
CASSGRTGHNEQFF
>TRBV7-9|-|-|TRBJ2-5
TGTGCCAGCATCTATATCCGGGGCCTACAAGAGACCCAGTACTTC
CASIYIRGLQETQYF